The 21 T cell receptor beta chains given below trace back to one sample, sequenced in a study of T cells in Graves' hyperthyroidism and ophthalmopathy. The CDR3 regions of TCR beta were amplified from RNA transcripts. The HTBI primer set served for first-round RT-PCR of the TCR CDR3. Each CDR3 protein is one row after TCRdb ran MiXCR on the multiplex PCR reads. The sample shows 450,000 to 700,000 distinct CDR3 sequences, roughly 50% of them seen only once. Sequencing was carried out using peripheral blood or thyroid tissue (not recorded which). The source is an adult woman with Graves' disease, either hyperthyroidism or ophthalmopathy (not recorded which).

The count of this clonotype is one. The rearrangement uses TRBV19 and TRBJ1-1; 7 nucleotides match TRBD1. CDR1 and CDR2 from the germline V gene are LNHDA and SQIVND (reference sequence). V was pared by 2 bases and J by 3 bases, with 3 bases of the junction left unmatched. The CDR3 consists of 14 residues. In DNA form, the CDR3 reads TGTGCCAGTAGTATACATGACAGGGACACTGAAGCTTTCTTT. It is translated as CASSIHDRDTEAFF.

The gene calls are TRBV7-9 and TRBJ2-5, with D perhaps TRBD1 or TRBD2 (6 bases each). Germline CDR1 SEHNR, CDR2 FQNEAQ (reference sequence). The ends were cut back, 5 bases at V and 4 bases at J, with 14 bases in the middle. The length of the CDR3 is 14 residues. The CDR3 nucleotides read TGTGCCAGCAGCAGAGGGGGGACTGTAGAGACCCAGTACTTC. Protein sequence: CASSRGGTVETQYF. Variable domain in full (rest from reference TRBV7-9 and TRBJ2-5): DTGVSQNPRHKITKRGQNVTFRCDPISEHNRLYWYRQTLGQGPEFLTYFQNEAQLEKSRLLSDRFSAERPKGSFSTLEIQRTEQGDSAMYLCASSRGGTVETQYFGPGTRLLVL.

The chain joins TRBV24-1 to TRBJ1-5; D is unresolved. Germline values: CDR1 KGHDR, CDR2 SFDVKD. This CDR3 has 14 residues. V lost 5 bases and J lost 3, with 10 bases in between. DNA of the CDR3: TGTGCCACCAGTGGACACAGAGACAATCAGCCCCAGCATTTT. Encoded protein: CATSGHRDNQPQHF.

This clonotype has at least ten counts. This rearrangement joins TRBV5-1 to TRBJ1-3; no clear D gene. Trimming took 6 bases from V and 7 from J, leaving 8 bases between them. The CDR3 sequence is 11 residues long. Per the germline V gene, CDR1 is SGHRS and CDR2 is YFSETQ. Here the CDR3 reads CASKTGNTIYF. CDR3 in DNA: TGCGCCAGCAAGACGGGGAACACCATATATTTT. Based on the CDR3 plus reference TRBV5-1 and TRBJ1-3, the full variable domain is KAGVTQTPRYLIKTRGQQVTLSCSPISGHRSVSWYQQTPGQGLQFLFEYFSETQRNKGNFPGRFSGRQFSNSRSEMNVSTLELGDSALYLCASKTGNTIYFGEGSWLTVV.

The chain couples TRBV2 to TRBJ1-4; D is perhaps TRBD1 (6 bases). Germline CDR1 and CDR2: SNHLY and FYNNEI. This CDR3 is built from 15 residues. Trimming cost V 6 bases and J 10 bases, with 21 bases left between them. The CDR3 reads CASSGVGGANRKLFF. The CDR3 DNA is TGTGCCAGCAGCGGAGTGGGGGGCGCAAACCGAAAACTGTTTTTT.

The rearrangement links TRBV2 to TRBJ2-6; D may be TRBD2 (5 bases). The CDR3 loop spans 14 amino acids. Trimming removed 3 bases at V and 8 bases at J, with 11 bases between. Germline CDR1 SNHLY, CDR2 FYNNEI. The CDR3 coding sequence is TGTGCCAGCAGTGACTCAAGGGAGACCAACGTCCTGACTTTC. Its protein product is CASSDSRETNVLTF.

This clonotype has a count of ten or more. The V and J genes are TRBV12-3 or TRBV12-4 and TRBJ2-7; the D gene could be TRBD1 or TRBD2 (5 bases each). Trimming removed 3 bases from V and 3 bases from J, with 9 bases in between. The CDR3 loop spans 13 amino acids. The CDR3 DNA reads TGTGCCAGCAGTTTTGGGGGTGGCTACGAGCAGTACTTC. Translated: CASSFGGGYEQYF.

Turning to this clonotype: At one boundary the junction diverges from the germline segment, which might be a read error. This chain uses TRBV12-3 or TRBV12-4 with TRBJ2-5, with D possibly TRBD2 on 5 matching bases. The CDR3 totals 14 residues. CDR3 sequence reads: CASSLGRSLETQYF. In nucleotides, the CDR3 is TGTGCCAGCAGCTTAGGGAGATCACTAGAGACCCAGTACTTC.

This clonotype was seen at least ten times. This sequence joins TRBV5-1 and TRBJ2-2; D unresolved. The CDR3 is 14 residues long. V gave up 4 bases and J gave up 6 bases, with 13 bases separating them. Germline CDR1 and CDR2: SGHRS and YFSETQ. CDR3 nucleotide sequence: TGCGCCAGCAGCCTGCTTAGGACGGCCGGGGAGCTGTTTTTT. As protein: CASSLLRTAGELFF.

V and J are TRBV5-5 and TRBJ2-2, with 7 bases lining up with TRBD2. V lost 4 bases to trimming and J lost 6 bases; unmatched junction nucleotides: 9. The germline V gene encodes CDR1 SGHKS and CDR2 YYEKEE (reference sequence). The CDR3 is made up of 15 amino acids. The CDR3 sequence: CASSPFLADPGELFF. The CDR3 nucleotides are TGTGCCAGCAGCCCATTTCTAGCGGACCCCGGGGAGCTGTTTTTT.

This clonotype showed up many times. This chain connects TRBV15 to TRBJ1-1; D unresolved. V was shortened by 0 bases and J by 5 bases, with 7 bases between the two germline ends. This CDR3 is 13 amino acids long. CDR1 and CDR2 (germline): LNHNV, YYDKDF (reference sequence). The DNA of the CDR3 is TGTGCCACCAGCAGAGAGGTGGGGACTGAAGCTTTCTTT. Amino acids: CATSREVGTEAFF.

This clonotype was recorded at least ten times. The chain carries TRBV29-1 and TRBJ1-1; TRBD1 is a possible D gene (5 bases). Trimming left V 5 bases short and J 7 bases short, with 8 bases between. The germline gives CDR1 SQVTM, CDR2 ANQGSEA. This CDR3 has 10 amino acids. The CDR3 nucleotides are TGCAGCGTTCGAGGGGATGAAGCTTTCTTT. Translation: CSVRGDEAFF.

For this clonotype: Compared with germline, one end of the junction differs, possibly owing to a read error. V and J are TRBV12-3 or TRBV12-4 and TRBJ2-7; 7 bases fit TRBD1. The length of the CDR3 is 15 residues. CDR3 DNA: TGTGCCATCAGTGTGGTAGGGGGCGACGTCTACGAGCAGTACTTC. As protein: CAISVVGGDVYEQYF.

This rearrangement joins TRBV20-1 to TRBJ2-7, with TRBD2 matching 15 bases. This CDR3 region has 14 residues. V trimming: 5 bases; J trimming: 7 bases; junction bases outside the gene matches: 6. The germline CDR1 and CDR2 sequences are DFQATT and SNEGSKA (reference sequence). The CDR3 sequence is CSAAVGTSGGEQYF. The CDR3 nucleotides are TGCAGTGCTGCGGTGGGGACTAGCGGGGGGGAGCAGTACTTC.

This clonotype was seen many times. The genes are TRBV4-1 and TRBJ1-1; D is unresolved. The CDR3 consists of 14 residues. Germline CDR1 and CDR2: MGHRA and YSYEKL. The V end lost 3 bases, the J end lost 1 base, and 9 bases lay between the germline ends. Here the CDR3 DNA reads TGCGCCAGCAGCCAGGGCGGGAGGAACACTGAAGCTTTCTTT. Translation gives CASSQGGRNTEAFF.

This clonotype was counted at least ten times. At one boundary the junction diverges from the germline segment, which might be a read error. J is TRBJ1-1 and V is TRBV9, with D perhaps TRBD1 (6 bases). The CDR3 totals 14 residues. Germline-derived CDR1 and CDR2 are SGDLS and YYNGEE. The CDR3 loop reads CASSAGQLNSEAFF. CDR3 DNA sequence: TGTGCCAGCAGCGCCGGACAGCTGAACTCTGAAGCTTTCTTT. The variable domain in full, completed from reference TRBV9 and TRBJ1-1, reads DSGVTQTPKHLITATGQRVTLRCSPRSGDLSVYWYQQSLDQGLQFLIQYYNGEERAKGNILERFSAQQFPDLHSELNLSSLELGDSALYFCASSAGQLNSEAFFGQGTRLTVV.

The chain has TRBV29-1 and TRBJ1-2, with 11 bases fitting TRBD1. CDR1 is SQVTM, CDR2 ANQGSEA, per germline. The CDR3 contains 15 residues. Trimming at V came to 6 bases and at J to 7 bases, leaving 13 bases not matched to a gene. The CDR3 bases are TGCAGCGTAAATAGGGACAGGGGGATTTGGAGTGGCTACACCTTC. Translated: CSVNRDRGIWSGYTF.

This clonotype was picked up many times. CDR3 in DNA: TGCGCCAGCAGCTTGCAGAGGGGACTGGGGGAAGCTTTCTTT. As protein: CASSLQRGLGEAFF. The chain has TRBV5-1 and TRBJ1-1; tentative D call: TRBD1 (5 bases). The germline CDR1 and CDR2 sequences are SGHRS and YFSETQ. The CDR3 has 14 amino acids. Trimming took 1 base from V and 8 from J, leaving 15 bases between them.

This clonotype appeared a few times. The rearrangement uses TRBV7-9 and TRBJ1-5; no clear D gene. Trimming removed 5 bases at V and 4 bases at J, with 9 bases between. Germline CDR1 is SEHNR and CDR2 is FQNEAQ (reference sequence). The CDR3 loop spans 13 amino acids. The CDR3 DNA reads TGTGCCAGCAGCCCAGGCATGAATCAGCCCCAGCATTTT. Amino acid sequence: CASSPGMNQPQHF.

Notes on this clonotype: This is likely a read error, given that the CDR3 carries no conserved phenylalanine or tryptophan at its end. The V and J genes are TRBV5-1 and TRBJ2-2, with 12 bases fitting TRBD2. CDR1 SGHRS and CDR2 YFSETQ come from the germline V gene. The CDR3 consists of 18 residues. V gave up 3 bases and J gave up 0 bases; unmatched junction bases: 6. Written as DNA, the CDR3 is TGCGCCAGCAGCTGGAGGACTAGCGGGGACGCGAACACCGGGGAGCTGTTTTCT. Translation gives CASSWRTSGDANTGELFS.

This clonotype was seen a handful of times. The chain links TRBV19 to TRBJ1-5, with 7 bases lining up with TRBD1. The length of the CDR3 is 14 residues. V shed 6 bases and J 4 bases; nucleotides not matched to a gene: 6. Germline V gives CDR1 LNHDA, CDR2 SQIVND (reference sequence). For the CDR3, the DNA is TGTGCCAGTAGAGCCAGGGGGAGGAATCAGCCCCAGCATTTT. It is translated as CASRARGRNQPQHF.